One sample yielded the 16 T cell receptor beta chains listed below, sequenced in a study of T-cell reconstitution after alpha-beta-depleted transplantation in children. Using unique molecular identifiers, the investigators prepared the TCRbeta library. Using its own MiXCR run on the PCR reads, TCRdb lists one record per CDR3 protein. Of more than 120,000 distinct CDR3 sequences listed, 8.8% are singletons. The material was PBMCs, mostly from graft donor cells, obtained 180 days after TCRalphabeta/CD19-depleted stem cell transplant. The receptors come from a female patient between 2 and 10 years old who had a stem cell transplant for congenital amegakaryocytic thrombocytopenia, so the T cells may come from the graft donor.

This clonotype was recorded only once. This sequence joins TRBV11-2 and TRBJ2-3; D not certain. Germline V gene lookup returns CDR1 SGHAT and CDR2 FQNNGV. The CDR3 has 15 residues. Trimming left V 0 bases short and J 5 bases short, with 12 bases between. The CDR3, as DNA: TGTGCCAGCAGCTTAGAGGGAACTCGCATAGATACGCAGTATTTT. Amino acid sequence: CASSLEGTRIDTQYF.

Regarding this clonotype: As the CDR3 is not closed by the conserved phenylalanine or tryptophan, this likely results from a read error. The V gene is TRBV3-1, the J gene TRBJ1-5, with D possibly being TRBD1 (5 bases). V dropped 2 bases and J dropped 7 bases, with 12 bases sitting between them. This CDR3 has 14 residues. Germline V lookup: CDR1 LGHDT, CDR2 YNNKEL (reference sequence). CDR3: CASSQPRVIQPQHL. CDR3 bases: TGTGCCAGCAGCCAACCCAGGGTAATCCAGCCCCAGCATTTG.

The sample holds many counts of this clonotype. V usage is TRBV27 and J usage is TRBJ1-1; perhaps TRBD1 as D (6 bases). The germline gives CDR1 MNHEY, CDR2 SMNVEV (reference sequence). V dropped 3 bases and J dropped 4 bases, with 15 bases sitting between them. The CDR3 contains 15 residues. The CDR3 sequence: CASSFLTGVLTEAFF. The CDR3 nucleotides are TGTGCCAGCAGTTTTCTGACAGGAGTTCTCACTGAAGCTTTCTTT.

The chain couples TRBV29-1 to TRBJ1-1; no clear D. The CDR3 has 13 residues. V lost 1 base, J lost 0 bases, and 6 bases lay in between. Germline V lookup: CDR1 SQVTM, CDR2 ANQGSEA. The CDR3 loop reads CSVEASMNTEAFF. DNA for the CDR3: TGCAGCGTTGAAGCATCCATGAACACTGAAGCTTTCTTT.

This clonotype was found many times. The chain is built from TRBV29-1 and TRBJ2-1, with D uncertain. Looked up from germline, CDR1 is SQVTM and CDR2 is ANQGSEA. The CDR3 is 11 amino acids. Trimming stripped 3 bases from V and 10 bases from J, with 10 bases between. The CDR3: CSVDDSVEQFF. The CDR3 DNA sequence: TGCAGCGTTGATGACTCCGTGGAGCAGTTCTTC.

This clonotype was seen only a few times. The chain combines TRBV7-9 with TRBJ1-1; D unresolved. Trimming took 5 bases from V and 2 from J, leaving 15 bases between them. The CDR3 length is 15 residues. Germline CDR1 and CDR2: SEHNR and FQNEAQ (reference sequence). The CDR3 region is CASSPLRVLNTEAFF. CDR3 DNA sequence: TGTGCCAGCAGCCCGCTGAGGGTTCTTAACACTGAAGCTTTCTTT.

The CDR3 here is CASSLESGVGAFF. DNA for the CDR3: TGCGCCAGCAGCTTGGAGTCCGGAGTGGGAGCTTTCTTT. The chain has TRBV5-1 and TRBJ1-1; unclear D gene. V was cut by 0 bases and J by 10 bases, with 13 bases left in between. The germline gives CDR1 SGHRS, CDR2 YFSETQ. CDR3 size: 13 residues. Filled out from reference TRBV5-1 and TRBJ1-1, the complete variable domain reads KAGVTQTPRYLIKTRGQQVTLSCSPISGHRSVSWYQQTPGQGLQFLFEYFSETQRNKGNFPGRFSGRQFSNSRSEMNVSTLELGDSALYLCASSLESGVGAFFGQGTRLTVV.

This clonotype appeared many times. The chain couples TRBV6-2 or TRBV6-3 to TRBJ1-1; D gene unclear. The V gene's germline CDR1 is MNHEY and CDR2 SVGEGT. V was trimmed by 0 bases and J by 4 bases, leaving 6 bases between them. This CDR3 comprises 13 residues. CDR3 DNA: TGTGCCAGCAGTTACTCTTGCGGCACTGAAGCTTTCTTT. Protein sequence: CASSYSCGTEAFF.

This clonotype was recorded a few times. This chain connects TRBV28 to TRBJ1-5; D may be TRBD1 (6 bases). The germline V gene has CDR1 MDHEN and CDR2 SYDVKM. V lost 5 bases to trimming and J lost 0 bases, with 11 bases between them. This CDR3 contains 15 residues. The CDR3 DNA reads TGTGCCAGCAGTCTAGGACAGTATAGCAATCAGCCCCAGCATTTT. Protein product: CASSLGQYSNQPQHF.

In its sample, this clonotype was seen many times. The chain uses TRBV28 and TRBJ1-1, with no clear D. CDR1 is MDHEN and CDR2 is SYDVKM in the germline V gene. CDR3 length: 15 amino acids. Between the trimmed V and J ends, which lost 7 bases and 1 base, there was a span of 16 bases. The CDR3 protein is CASKSYSNGNTEAFF. The DNA of the CDR3 is TGTGCCAGCAAAAGTTATTCCAACGGGAACACTGAAGCTTTCTTT.

Worth noting for this clonotype: One end of the junction fails to match germline, which may point to a read error. The V call is TRBV5-1, the J call TRBJ2-7, with TRBD1 as a possible D gene (5 bases). Looked up from germline, CDR1 is SGHRS and CDR2 is YFSETQ. This CDR3 region has 14 residues. The CDR3 DNA reads as TGCGCCAGCAACTTGGTGCCCGAAGGGGACGAGCAGTACTTC. Translated, it gives CASNLVPEGDEQYF.

This clonotype was detected ten times or more. V usage is TRBV12-3 or TRBV12-4 and J usage is TRBJ2-3; 8 bases are a match to TRBD1. V shed 3 bases and J 7 bases; nucleotides not matched to a gene: 6. The CDR3 sequence is 14 residues long. CDR3 protein: CASSFWTGSNTQYF. The CDR3 DNA is TGTGCCAGCAGTTTTTGGACAGGGTCAAATACGCAGTATTTT.

The chain recombines TRBV20-1 with TRBJ2-7; D not resolved. Germline CDR1 reads DFQATT; CDR2 reads SNEGSKA (reference sequence). Trimming left V 1 base short and J 0 bases short, with 10 bases between. The CDR3 totals 14 residues. CDR3 amino acids: CSARGLLSSYEQYF. The CDR3 DNA follows: TGCAGTGCTAGAGGGCTCTTGAGCTCCTACGAGCAGTACTTC.

This clonotype has at least ten counts. The J gene is TRBJ1-3, the V gene TRBV5-5; D is unclear. The CDR3 length is 15 residues. Germline CDR1 and CDR2: SGHKS and YYEKEE (reference sequence). V lost 4 bases and J 0 bases, leaving 11 bases between the germline ends. CDR3 residues: CASSPTGHSGNTIYF. The CDR3 bases are TGTGCCAGCAGCCCTACCGGCCACTCTGGAAACACCATATATTTT.

This clonotype was counted a few times. The chain combines TRBV11-2 with TRBJ2-5; the D gene is possibly TRBD1 (6 bases). There are 13 residues in the CDR3. CDR1 is SGHAT and CDR2 is FQNNGV in the germline V gene. The V gene lost 2 bases and the J gene lost 5 bases, with 9 bases spanning the gap. CDR3 coding DNA: TGTGCCAGCAGCTTACCAGGGGTGGAGACCCAGTACTTC. Protein sequence: CASSLPGVETQYF.

Ten or more counts support this clonotype. The chain links TRBV20-1 to TRBJ2-5; D unresolved. The CDR3 totals 14 residues. V lost 3 bases and J lost 2, with 13 bases in between. Germline values: CDR1 DFQATT, CDR2 SNEGSKA (reference sequence). The CDR3 bases are TGCAGTGCTAGGGAGTTTTGGGCACAAGAGACCCAGTACTTC. Translating gives CSAREFWAQETQYF.